Listed below are T cell receptor beta chains from one sample, sequenced in a study of T cell changes during pregnancy in multiple sclerosis. Repertoires were generated with immunoSEQ multiplex PCR, while TCRdb's copy carries only in-frame clones and drops some. The sample contains over 10,000 clones, roughly 94% of which appear only once. The material was CD4+ T cells from peripheral blood mononuclear cells, obtained before pregnancy. These TCRs come from a female donor with multiple sclerosis, enrolled in a pregnancy study. Both conserved end residues are trimmed from each CDR3. Part of the rows lack a size; the others show once, few, many or a class for expanded clones.

. | TRBJ1-1 | TRBV9 | ASSVGGLASLNTEAF
. | TRBJ2-1 | TRBV7-9 | ASSLAGGPYNEQF
. | TRBJ2-1 | TRBV29-1 | SVEALGQVGSYNEQF
. | TRBJ2-5 | TRBV6-1 | ASSEAAGNQETQY
once | TRBJ2-1 | TRBV7-3 | ASSRGGASYNEQF
. | TRBJ1-2 | TRBV25-1 | ASSPLPGQGLPSGGYT
. | TRBJ2-7 | TRBV14 | ASSQDISPGYSYEQY
once | TRBJ2-1 | TRBV6-6 | ASSYSIGQYNEQF
. | TRBJ1-5 | TRBV25-1 | ASSEGRGGNQPQH
. | TRBJ2-2 | TRBV27 | ASRQETGELF
. | TRBJ2-5 | TRBV11-1 | ASSLGGRETQY
. | TRBJ2-1 | TRBV5-1 | ASSRSQGYNEQF
. | TRBJ1-5 | TRBV4-1 | ASSSEPAGWNQPQH
. | TRBJ2-3 | TRBV19 | ASMGPRTDTQY
. | TRBJ2-1 | TRBV5-4 | ASSKQGTPYNEQF
. | TRBJ1-5 | TRBV29-1 | SVECRGGNQPQH
. | TRBJ1-2 | TRBV5-1 | ASSLTFLRWGYT
once | TRBJ2-3 | TRBV7-9 | ASSRTSGGRDTQY
. | TRBJ1-6 | TRBV19 | ASSITTGTGYNSPLH
. | TRBJ1-1 | TRBV9 | ASSVVGQYTEAF
. | TRBJ1-1 | TRBV19 | ASSRDSKNTEAF
once | TRBJ1-1 | TRBV18 | ASSPGLGNTEAF
. | TRBJ2-2 | TRBV7-3 | ASSSLGLAHTGELF
. | TRBJ1-4 | TRBV2 | ASSRDNNEKLF
. | TRBJ2-7 | TRBV2 | ASSTETGYEQY
once | TRBJ2-1 | TRBV7-9 | ASSRSGPGGGNEQF
. | TRBJ2-1 | TRBV7-3 | ASSELAGGNNEQF
. | TRBJ1-2 | TRBV28 | ASSLTRVNYGYT
. | TRBJ1-1 | TRBV5-5 | ASSLDPGTGKAF
. | TRBJ1-6 | TRBV6-5 | ASSRAGRGESPLH
. | TRBJ1-5 | TRBV6-1 | ASIFTGGGNQPQH
. | TRBJ2-1 | TRBV5-8 | ASSLSGFYNEQF
. | TRBJ1-6 | TRBV10-3 | AISPSGTGSSPLH
. | TRBJ1-2 | TRBV20-1 | SARGHDGYT
. | TRBJ1-1 | TRBV6-5 | ASSYSRQFEAF
. | TRBJ1-1 | TRBV7-2 | ASSWGQLNTEAF
. | TRBJ1-4 | TRBV6-6 | ASSDPGQFAKLF
. | TRBJ2-5 | TRBV4-1 | ASSSSLTGSETQY
. | TRBJ2-1 | TRBV5-4 | ASSLGEVGGRKSF
. | TRBJ2-5 | TRBV18 | ASSPPGSQETQY
. | TRBJ1-1 | TRBV19 | ASGTGAESTEAF
. | TRBJ2-1 | TRBV11-2 | ASSGIAGGYNEQF
. | TRBJ1-2 | TRBV5-1 | ASSGGTGGGYT
once | TRBJ2-3 | TRBV5-5 | ASSGTGFSTDTQY
. | TRBJ2-1 | TRBV5-1 | ASSGSGNSYNEQF
once | TRBJ1-3 | TRBV13 | ASSYNRALSGNTIY
. | TRBJ2-2 | TRBV18 | ASSPKGGGAGELF
once | TRBJ1-5 | TRBV5-1 | ASSLATGPNQPQH
. | TRBJ1-3 | TRBV7-6 | ASWGPVSGNTIY
. | TRBJ2-2 | TRBV5-1 | ASSLAGTGVSGELF
. | TRBJ2-1 | TRBV7-7 | ASSLALGRHNEQF
. | TRBJ2-7 | TRBV30 | AWSVGGVRYEQY
. | TRBJ2-3 | TRBV7-3 | ASSAWGLAGTPDTQY
. | TRBJ2-2 | TRBV10-3 | AISDVAGAPLGELF
. | TRBJ1-1 | TRBV9 | ASSGGQGAVTEAF
once | TRBJ1-4 | TRBV5-1 | ASRGGQGAYEKLF
. | TRBJ2-5 | TRBV2 | ASSRQGGSETQY